This T cell receptor beta chain was recorded in a study of blood T cell repertoires in COVID-19 (dated by TCRdb to 2019 to 2021). With regard to the full study: Collaborator samples came from the United States, Italy and Spain and covered acute and convalescent phases of COVID-19. The material from the prospective study consisted of cDNA or gDNA derived from T cells, B-cell-depleted T cells, or PBMCs. Where available, HLA class I and class II types were obtained from metadata supplied by the sample provider rather than from assay-based typing. The samples were drawn from the first 160 participants of the ongoing ImmuneRACE study and from 1,254 subjects provided by 6 global collaborators. A de-identified subject ID, COVID-19 status, age in years and sex were almost always included in the sample metadata. Deeply sampled blood TCRbeta repertoires from subjects exposed to, actively infected with, or recovered from COVID-19 were included in the dataset. A freely available public database, intended as a resource for researchers studying the immune response to SARS-CoV-2, is where the repertoires were released.

Paper-wide results and their limitations: The amount of clinical and demographic metadata varied by source and participant and was provided uncurated.

Points on this clone: The target of this receptor is not known. Within one base of it there is no much larger clone, and no base qualities were kept.

Whole blood was collected in K2EDTA tubes by collaborating institutions according to the institutions' own protocols. For TCRbeta analysis, collaborator samples were shipped as frozen whole blood, as isolated PBMCs, or as DNA extracted from either sample type. As encoded in the germline V gene (reference sequence), CDR1 is LNHNV while CDR2 is YYDKDF. Counted from cysteine to phenylalanine, this CDR3 has 16 amino acids. The entry retains the CDR3 DNA only, 48 bases that are in frame from base 1. The germline V and J ends show losses of 0 bases and 2 bases respectively, and no gene match explains 1 base of the junction. TCRbeta CDR3 regions were amplified from genomic DNA using the immunoSEQ Assay, a bias-controlled multiplex PCR. Processing in the source paper ran as follows. The number of nucleated cells in each sample was estimated by amplification of reference gene primers within the assay. Sequence reads were collapsed and filtered to measure the absolute abundance of every unique TCRbeta CDR3 rearrangement. Productive Simpson clonality was computed per sample as the square root of Simpson's diversity index over productive rearrangements. The table comes from immuneACCESS by way of TCRdb, which keeps in-frame sequences with V and J called. Part of the clones is missing from these tables; in studies checked, under half for an unresolved V gene and the rest for unknown reasons. That table gives V, J and clone size, and the DNA gave D and trimming. The sample table contains about 130,000 clones; only one count was recorded for more than 70% of them. Of the sample, 1.1% to 1.5% is held by the ten largest clones.

The TCR comes from a man aged 55-75 years with acute or convalescent COVID-19. Sequenced input: peripheral blood. The chain uses TRBV15 and TRBJ1-3; 10 middle bases align to TRBD1. The nucleotides are TGTGCCACCAGCAGAGATGGGACAGGGGCTGGAAACACCATATATTTT. This encodes CATSRDGTGAGNTIYF.